What follows describes a single T cell receptor (beta chain). Original processing methods: Reference gene primer amplification gave nucleated cell count estimates. Assay used: immunoSEQ multiplex PCR; TCRdb lists only in-frame clones, some missing. The V and J calls and clone size were taken over from that table, and D and trimming were inferred from the DNA. Counted here are around 94,000 clones, roughly four fifths occurring once; the ten biggest clones make up just under 10%. The CDR3 spans 17 residues. Per the germline V gene, CDR1 is KGHSH and CDR2 is LQKENI. V shed 3 bases and J shed 0 bases, with 12 bases lying between them. This record belongs to a study of blood T cell repertoires in COVID-19. For the study at large: Specimens from acute and convalescent COVID-19 originated in the United States, Italy and Spain. PBMCs, B-cell-depleted T cells, or T cells were the source of the cDNA or gDNA that made up the material.

The TCR was taken from a man aged 35 to 55 with active or convalescent COVID-19. The V gene is TRBV18, the J gene TRBJ2-6, with no clear D. Sequenced material: peripheral blood. The CDR3 bases are TGTGCCAGCTCACCGTTGAACACCCCCTCTGGGGCCAACGTCCTGACTTTC. Residues: CASSPLNTPSGANVLTF. The whole variable domain, remainder taken from reference TRBV18 and TRBJ2-6, is NAGVMQNPRHLVRRRGQEARLRCSPMKGHSHVYWYRQLPEEGLKFMVYLQKENIIDESGMPKERFSAEFPKEGPSILRIQQVVRGDSAAYFCASSPLNTPSGANVLTFGAGSRLTVL.